This passage covers 25 T cell receptor beta chains from one sample sequenced in a study of CD8+ T cells in alopecia areata (dated by TCRdb to 2017 to 2018). Library preparation was by the immunoSEQ multiplex PCR assay. For TCR sequencing, RNA was extracted from every sample and reverse transcribed into cDNA to serve as template. TCRdb retrieved this table from immuneACCESS and kept in-frame rearrangements only. Not all clones are present; in checked studies, unresolved V genes account for under half, and no reason is known for the remainder. The sample table lists around 150,000 clones, 55% of them with a count of one. The biggest ten clones account for over 4% of the sample. Material: CD4+ T cells sorted from blood. All receptors come from a human donor in good health.

There are a few counts of this clone. J is TRBJ2-3 and V is TRBV9; 8 bases line up with TRBD2. CDR1 is SGDLS, CDR2 YYNGEE, per germline. The CDR3 is 14 amino acids. The V segment lost 0 bases and the J segment 9 bases; nucleotides outside the gene matches: 6. The CDR3 loop is CASSVDGRAETQYF. The CDR3 DNA follows: TGTGCCAGCAGCGTAGACGGGAGGGCCGAAACGCAGTATTTT. Together with reference TRBV9 and TRBJ2-3, the CDR3 gives the full variable domain: DSGVTQTPKHLITATGQRVTLRCSPRSGDLSVYWYQQSLDQGLQFLIQYYNGEERAKGNILERFSAQQFPDLHSELNLSSLELGDSALYFCASSVDGRAETQYFGPGTRLTVL.

The V call is TRBV29-1, the J call TRBJ1-1; 8 bases agree with TRBD1. The CDR3 has 13 residues. Trimming at V came to 7 bases and at J to 1 base, leaving 5 bases not matched to a gene. CDR1 and CDR2 (germline): SQVTM, ANQGSEA. The CDR3 nucleotides read TGCAGCGGAAATACAGGGGGGAACACTGAAGCTTTCTTT. Translated: CSGNTGGNTEAFF.

This clone was counted ten times or more. The rearrangement uses TRBV7-2 and TRBJ2-7; D perhaps matches TRBD2 (5 bases). Germline CDR1 and CDR2: SGHTA and FQGNSA. V dropped 0 bases and J dropped 2 bases, with 11 bases sitting between them. This CDR3 spans 15 amino acids. The CDR3 DNA is TGTGCCAGCAGCTTAGCGGGGAGCACTCCCTACGAGCAGTACTTC. Amino acid sequence: CASSLAGSTPYEQYF.

This clone has just one count. The chain employs TRBV4-1 and TRBJ2-2; possibly TRBD1 for D (6 bases). Trimming shortened V by 6 bases and J by 5 bases, and 19 bases separated the two germline ends. Germline V gives CDR1 MGHRA, CDR2 YSYEKL. This CDR3 region has 16 residues. In nucleotides, the CDR3 is TGCGCCAGCAGGCGAACTGGACCCCAGGGGACCGGGGAGCTGTTTTTT. Amino acids: CASRRTGPQGTGELFF.

This chain connects TRBV7-6 to TRBJ2-5, with 7 bases identical to TRBD2. The V gene's germline CDR1 is SGHVS and CDR2 FNYEAQ. V shed 1 base, J shed 5 bases, and the junction held 7 bases outside the gene matches. This CDR3 is 15 amino acids long. The CDR3 nucleotides read TGTGCCAGCAGCTTAGGTCTAGCGGTGGGGGAGACCCAGTACTTC. It codes for CASSLGLAVGETQYF. Full variable domain (remainder filled in from reference TRBV7-6 and TRBJ2-5): GAGVSQSPRYKVTKRGQDVALRCDPISGHVSLYWYRQALGQGPEFLTYFNYEAQQDKSGLPNDRFSAERPEGSISTLTIQRTEQRDSAMYRCASSLGLAVGETQYFGPGTRLLVL.

CDR3 DNA sequence: TGTGCCAGCAGGAGGGAGGCTTTGTACCAAGAGACCCAGTACTTC. This encodes CASRREALYQETQYF. The chain carries TRBV2 and TRBJ2-5; a possible D gene is TRBD2 (6 bases). The V gene's germline CDR1 is SNHLY and CDR2 FYNNEI. Trimming pared 6 bases from V and 0 bases from J, leaving 14 bases between. The CDR3 has 15 amino acids.

This clone came up a few times. The V call is TRBV29-1, the J call TRBJ1-1, with 8 bases aligning to TRBD1. Germline CDR1 and CDR2: SQVTM and ANQGSEA. This CDR3 region has 14 residues. V was clipped by 1 base and J by 6 bases; unmatched bases: 7. The DNA for the CDR3 is TGCAGCGTTGAAGGAGGACAGGGCGGGGCTGAAGCTTTCTTT. Translating gives CSVEGGQGGAEAFF.

The sample holds a few counts of this clone. This sequence joins TRBV7-2 and TRBJ2-2; D is ambiguous. CDR3 length equals 14 residues. With 6 bases removed from V and 2 bases from J, the gap between germline ends came to 10 bases. The V gene's germline CDR1 is SGHTA and CDR2 FQGNSA. Written as DNA, the CDR3 is TGTGCCAGCAGGTTTTCCGCCAACACCGGGGAGCTGTTTTTT. Protein product: CASRFSANTGELFF. The entire variable domain, with the rest obtained from reference TRBV7-2 and TRBJ2-2, is as follows: GAGVSQSPSNKVTEKGKDVELRCDPISGHTALYWYRQSLGQGLEFLIYFQGNSAPDKSGLPSDRFSAERTGGSVSTLTIQRTQQEDSAVYLCASRFSANTGELFFGEGSRLTVL.

This clone was observed a few times. V usage is TRBV29-1 and J usage is TRBJ1-2; D not certain. V lost 4 bases, J lost 4 bases, and 13 bases lay in between. From germline, CDR1 is SQVTM and CDR2 ANQGSEA. This CDR3 spans 13 amino acids. The CDR3 DNA reads TGCAGCGTTGGACCCCGGACGGGCTATGGCTACACCTTC. This codes for CSVGPRTGYGYTF.

This clone came up once. The chain recombines TRBV28 with TRBJ1-5; maybe TRBD1 (5 bases). The ends were cut back, 3 bases at V and 4 bases at J, with 10 bases in the middle. The germline V gene has CDR1 MDHEN and CDR2 SYDVKM. The CDR3 is 14 residues long. CDR3 bases: TGTGCCAGCAGTTTTTATGGGGGGAATCAGCCCCAGCATTTT. It codes for CASSFYGGNQPQHF.

The J gene is TRBJ2-5, the V gene TRBV30; D is perhaps TRBD1 (5 bases). Germline lookup yields CDR1 GTSNPN and CDR2 SVGIG (reference sequence). Trimming shortened V by 3 bases and J by 6 bases, and 11 bases separated the two germline ends. The CDR3 loop spans 12 amino acids. CDR3 protein: CAWSIGEQTQYF. Written as DNA, the CDR3 is TGTGCCTGGAGCATAGGGGAACAGACCCAGTACTTC.

V is TRBV7-2 and J is TRBJ2-5; no clear D gene. Germline CDR1 reads SGHTA; CDR2 reads FQGNSA. Trimming left V 5 bases short and J 3 bases short, with 10 bases between. This CDR3 comprises 13 residues. CDR3 sequence reads: CASSTRTEETQYF. The CDR3, as DNA: TGTGCCAGCAGCACCCGGACGGAAGAGACCCAGTACTTC. The variable domain in full, completed from reference TRBV7-2 and TRBJ2-5, reads GAGVSQSPSNKVTEKGKDVELRCDPISGHTALYWYRQSLGQGLEFLIYFQGNSAPDKSGLPSDRFSAERTGGSVSTLTIQRTQQEDSAVYLCASSTRTEETQYFGPGTRLLVL.

This clone was counted a few times. This chain connects TRBV14 to TRBJ2-7; D uncertain. The germline V and J ends were trimmed by 3 bases and 2 bases, with 8 bases remaining between them. The CDR3 consists of 13 residues. CDR1 and CDR2 from the germline V gene are SGHDN and FVKESK. CDR3 DNA sequence: TGTGCCAGCAGCCAGCACATGACCTACGAGCAGTACTTC. Its protein product is CASSQHMTYEQYF.

The chain uses TRBV29-1 and TRBJ2-1; D is unresolved. The CDR3 is made up of 12 amino acids. Trimming shortened V by 4 bases and J by 9 bases, and 13 bases separated the two germline ends. Germline V gives CDR1 SQVTM, CDR2 ANQGSEA. As DNA, the CDR3 is TGCAGCGTTGCTGCTGGGGTAGCTGAGCAGTTCTTC. Translated: CSVAAGVAEQFF.

The table lists this clone with a few counts. The chain couples TRBV29-1 to TRBJ1-1, with D unresolved. In germline, CDR1 is SQVTM, CDR2 ANQGSEA. Deletions cut 7 bases from V and 0 bases from J, with 6 bases between. The CDR3 loop spans 11 amino acids. CDR3 in DNA: TGCAGCGCCGAGATGAACACTGAAGCTTTCTTT. Residues: CSAEMNTEAFF.

The chain recombines TRBV29-1 with TRBJ1-2, with no clear D. The V gene's germline CDR1 is SQVTM and CDR2 ANQGSEA. The CDR3 covers 11 residues. Trimming left V 8 bases short and J 7 bases short, with 14 bases between. CDR3 coding DNA: TGCAGCACAATCGGGCAAAGTGGCTACACCTTC. Its protein product is CSTIGQSGYTF.

About this clone itself: Other nucleotide sequences from this sample produce the same CDR3. The V gene is TRBV30, the J gene TRBJ2-5; TRBD2 agrees at 7 bases. The junction had 3 bases not matched to a gene; V was cut back by 2 bases and J by 3 bases. The germline V gene encodes CDR1 GTSNPN and CDR2 SVGIG (reference sequence). This CDR3 has 13 residues. CDR3: CAWSPAGEETQYF. Here the CDR3 DNA reads TGTGCCTGGAGTCCGGCGGGGGAAGAGACCCAGTACTTC.

This clone was picked up a small number of times. The chain carries TRBV29-1 and TRBJ2-1; 7 nucleotides agree with TRBD2. V trimming: 7 bases; J trimming: 7 bases; junction bases outside the gene matches: 22. Germline assignment: CDR1 SQVTM and CDR2 ANQGSEA. This CDR3 has 17 residues. CDR3 region: CSGSGTIHPQTMNEQFF. CDR3 in DNA: TGCAGCGGATCCGGGACTATACACCCCCAAACAATGAATGAGCAGTTCTTC.

This clone was seen a single time. This sequence joins TRBV29-1 and TRBJ1-1; 10 bases fit TRBD1. The trim removed 6 bases at V and 6 bases at J, leaving 10 bases unmatched. The CDR3 totals 14 residues. Germline values: CDR1 SQVTM, CDR2 ANQGSEA. For the CDR3, the DNA is TGCAGCGTCCGACAGGGGGCGGCTGAGTCTGAAGCTTTCTTT. Encoded protein: CSVRQGAAESEAFF.

This clone was seen only a few times. This rearrangement joins TRBV14 to TRBJ2-5; TRBD1 aligns across 10 bases. CDR1 and CDR2 from the germline V gene are SGHDN and FVKESK. The CDR3 contains 15 residues. The V segment lost 5 bases and the J segment 5 bases; nucleotides outside the gene matches: 8. The CDR3 DNA sequence: TGTGCCAGCAGCATTCGGACAGGGGGTACGGAGACCCAGTACTTC. It translates to CASSIRTGGTETQYF.

This clone has only a few counts. This chain links TRBV28 with TRBJ2-7; 8 positions match TRBD1. Germline CDR1 reads MDHEN; CDR2 reads SYDVKM. V lost 5 bases to trimming and J lost 9 bases; unmatched junction nucleotides: 15. The CDR3 runs 15 residues. The CDR3 is CASSPAGQGRAMQYF. The CDR3 DNA sequence: TGTGCCAGCAGTCCCGCAGGACAGGGAAGGGCGATGCAGTACTTC.

V usage is TRBV28 and J usage is TRBJ1-5, with D possibly being TRBD1 (5 bases). The CDR3 has 15 residues. Trimming removed 4 bases from V and 5 bases from J, with 15 bases in between. The germline V gene has CDR1 MDHEN and CDR2 SYDVKM. CDR3 sequence reads: CASSWRDPLYQPQHF. CDR3 nucleotide sequence: TGTGCCAGCAGTTGGAGGGACCCCCTCTATCAGCCCCAGCATTTT. The variable domain in full, completed from reference TRBV28 and TRBJ1-5, reads DVKVTQSSRYLVKRTGEKVFLECVQDMDHENMFWYRQDPGLGLRLIYFSYDVKMKEKGDIPEGYSVSREKKERFSLILESASTNQTSMYLCASSWRDPLYQPQHFGDGTRLSIL.

As DNA, the CDR3 is TGTGCCTGGAGTCGAGATAATCAGCCCCAGCATTTT. Translation gives CAWSRDNQPQHF. The chain employs TRBV30 and TRBJ1-5; D not resolved. Per germline, CDR1 GTSNPN and CDR2 SVGIG (reference sequence). The V and J ends lost 2 bases and 4 bases respectively, with 6 bases between them. The CDR3 consists of 12 residues.

The rearrangement joins TRBV25-1 to TRBJ1-5, with D maybe TRBD1 (5 bases). The germline V and J ends were trimmed by 3 bases and 5 bases, with 14 bases remaining between them. This CDR3 region has 15 residues. In germline, CDR1 is MGHDK, CDR2 SYGVNS. CDR3 sequence reads: CASSEAGRMDQPQHF. In nucleotides, the CDR3 is TGTGCCAGCAGTGAGGCAGGGCGAATGGATCAGCCCCAGCATTTT.

The rearrangement links TRBV6-6 to TRBJ2-4; TRBD1 matches at 7 bases. This CDR3 contains 16 residues. V lost 0 bases and J lost 5; bases outside the gene matches: 7. Germline loops: CDR1 MNHNY, CDR2 SVGAGI (reference sequence). The CDR3 sequence: CASSYSRTGGQNIQYF. The CDR3, as DNA: TGTGCCAGCAGTTACTCGAGGACAGGTGGGCAAAACATTCAGTACTTC.